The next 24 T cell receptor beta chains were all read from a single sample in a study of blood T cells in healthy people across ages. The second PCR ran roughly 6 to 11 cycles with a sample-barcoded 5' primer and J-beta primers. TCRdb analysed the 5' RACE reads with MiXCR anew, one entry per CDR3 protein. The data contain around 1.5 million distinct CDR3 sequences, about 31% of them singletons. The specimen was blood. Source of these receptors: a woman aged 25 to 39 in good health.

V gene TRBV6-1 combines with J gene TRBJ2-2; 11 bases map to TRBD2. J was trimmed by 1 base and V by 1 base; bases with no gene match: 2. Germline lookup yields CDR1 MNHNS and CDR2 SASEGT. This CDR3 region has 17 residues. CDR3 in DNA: TGTGCCAGCAGTGAAGAGCTAGCGGGGGGGAACACCGGGGAGCTGTTTTTT. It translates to CASSEELAGGNTGELFF.

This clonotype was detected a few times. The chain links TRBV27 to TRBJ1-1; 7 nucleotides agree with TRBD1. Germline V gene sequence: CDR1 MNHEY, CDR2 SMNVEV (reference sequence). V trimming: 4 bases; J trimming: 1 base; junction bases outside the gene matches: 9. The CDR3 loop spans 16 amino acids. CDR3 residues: CASSSSLGGSNTEAFF. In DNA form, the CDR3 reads TGTGCCAGCAGTTCATCTTTAGGGGGCTCGAACACTGAAGCTTTCTTT.

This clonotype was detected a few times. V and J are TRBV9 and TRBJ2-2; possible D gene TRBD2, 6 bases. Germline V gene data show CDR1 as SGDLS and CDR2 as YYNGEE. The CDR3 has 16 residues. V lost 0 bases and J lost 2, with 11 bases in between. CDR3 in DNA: TGTGCCAGCAGCGTAGGAGCTAGCGACAACACCGGGGAGCTGTTTTTT. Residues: CASSVGASDNTGELFF.

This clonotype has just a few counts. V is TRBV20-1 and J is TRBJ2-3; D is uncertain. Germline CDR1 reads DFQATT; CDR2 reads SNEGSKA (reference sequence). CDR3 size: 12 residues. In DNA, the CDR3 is TGCAGCGCACCCTCTCACGCAGATACGCAGTATTTT. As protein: CSAPSHADTQYF.

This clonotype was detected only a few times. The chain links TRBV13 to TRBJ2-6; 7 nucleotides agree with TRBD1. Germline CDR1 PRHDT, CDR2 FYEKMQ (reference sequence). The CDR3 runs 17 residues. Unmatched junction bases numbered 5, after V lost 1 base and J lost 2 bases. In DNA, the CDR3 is TGTGCCAGCAGCTTAGTTAAGGGGGCGACTGGGGCCAACGTCCTGACTTTC. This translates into CASSLVKGATGANVLTF.

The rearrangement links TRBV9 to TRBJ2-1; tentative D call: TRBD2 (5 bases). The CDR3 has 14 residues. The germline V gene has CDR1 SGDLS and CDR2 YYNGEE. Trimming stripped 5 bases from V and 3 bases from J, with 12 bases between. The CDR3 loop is CASSTSSGYNEQFF. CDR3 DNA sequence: TGTGCCAGCAGTACCTCAAGCGGCTACAATGAGCAGTTCTTC.

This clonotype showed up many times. The CDR3 nucleotides are TGTGCCAGCAGTTTTCCTTCCAGGGGAGATACGCAGTATTTT. Its translation: CASSFPSRGDTQYF. This chain uses TRBV12-3 or TRBV12-4 with TRBJ2-3, with D perhaps matching TRBD1 (6 bases). V gave up 3 bases and J gave up 5 bases, with 12 bases separating them. CDR3 size: 14 residues.

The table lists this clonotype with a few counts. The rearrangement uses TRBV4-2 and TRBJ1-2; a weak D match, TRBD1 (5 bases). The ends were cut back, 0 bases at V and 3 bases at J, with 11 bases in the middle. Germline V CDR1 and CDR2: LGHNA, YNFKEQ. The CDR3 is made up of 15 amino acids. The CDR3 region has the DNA TGTGCCAGCAGCCAAGATGAAGGAGGGGACTATGGCTACACCTTC. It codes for CASSQDEGGDYGYTF.

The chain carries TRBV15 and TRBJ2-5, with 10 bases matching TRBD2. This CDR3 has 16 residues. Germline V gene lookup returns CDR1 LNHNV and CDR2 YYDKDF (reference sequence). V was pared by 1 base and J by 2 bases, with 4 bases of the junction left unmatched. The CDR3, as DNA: TGTGCCACCAGCAGAGGGCTAGCGGGGGTTCAAGAGACCCAGTACTTC. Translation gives CATSRGLAGVQETQYF.

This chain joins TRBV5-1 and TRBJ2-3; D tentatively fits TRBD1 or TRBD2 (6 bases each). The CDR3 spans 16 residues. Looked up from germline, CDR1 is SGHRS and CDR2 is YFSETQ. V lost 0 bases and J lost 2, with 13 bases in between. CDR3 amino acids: CASSLEGGTPTDTQYF. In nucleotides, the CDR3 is TGCGCCAGCAGCTTGGAGGGGGGCACCCCCACAGATACGCAGTATTTT.

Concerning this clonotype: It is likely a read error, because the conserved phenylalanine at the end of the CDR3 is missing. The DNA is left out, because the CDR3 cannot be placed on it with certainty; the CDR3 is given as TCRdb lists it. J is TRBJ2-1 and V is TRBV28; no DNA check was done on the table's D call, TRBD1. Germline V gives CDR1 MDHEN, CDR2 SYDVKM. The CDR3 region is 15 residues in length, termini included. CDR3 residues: CASSLYRGDGYTFGS.

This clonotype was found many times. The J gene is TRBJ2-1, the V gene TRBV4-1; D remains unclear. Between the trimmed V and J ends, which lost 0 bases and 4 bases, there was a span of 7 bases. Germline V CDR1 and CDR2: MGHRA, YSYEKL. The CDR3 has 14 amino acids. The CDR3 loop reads CASSQDPVYNEQFF. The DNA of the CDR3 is TGCGCCAGCAGCCAAGATCCGGTGTACAATGAGCAGTTCTTC.

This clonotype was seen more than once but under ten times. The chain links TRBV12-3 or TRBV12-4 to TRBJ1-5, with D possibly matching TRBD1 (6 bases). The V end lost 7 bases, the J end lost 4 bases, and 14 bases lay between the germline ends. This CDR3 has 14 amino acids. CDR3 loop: CASTLQGENQPQHF. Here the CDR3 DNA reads TGTGCCAGCACCCTACAGGGAGAAAATCAGCCCCAGCATTTT.

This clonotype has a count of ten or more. The CDR3 here is CASSLTAGAYEQYF. CDR3 DNA: TGTGCCAGCAGCTTAACCGCAGGGGCCTACGAGCAGTACTTC. The chain carries TRBV7-3 and TRBJ2-7; TRBD1 might be the D (6 bases). Germline assignment: CDR1 SGHTA and CDR2 FQGTGA. The V end lost 0 bases, the J end lost 2 bases, and 8 bases lay between the germline ends. CDR3 length: 14 amino acids.

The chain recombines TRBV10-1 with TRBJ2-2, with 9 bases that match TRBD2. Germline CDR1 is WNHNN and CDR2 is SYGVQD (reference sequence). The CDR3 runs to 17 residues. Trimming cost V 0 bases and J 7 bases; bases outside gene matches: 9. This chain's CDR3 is CASSESSAGGPNGELFF. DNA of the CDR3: TGCGCCAGCAGTGAGTCTTCCGCGGGAGGGCCGAACGGGGAGCTGTTTTTT.

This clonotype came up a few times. The CDR3 loop reads CASSSTVNEKLFF. CDR3 sequence (DNA): TGCGCCAGCAGCTCAACAGTTAATGAAAAACTGTTTTTT. This chain connects TRBV4-1 to TRBJ1-4; D is undetermined. The length of the CDR3 is 13 residues. The germline gives CDR1 MGHRA, CDR2 YSYEKL. Trimming shortened V by 5 bases and J by 4 bases, and 8 bases separated the two germline ends.

The CDR3 DNA follows: TGTGCCACCAGCAGAGTGGGGGGATTCAATGAGCAGTTCTTC. Translated: CATSRVGGFNEQFF. The chain carries TRBV15 and TRBJ2-1; a possible D gene is TRBD2 (6 bases). CDR3 length: 14 amino acids. Trimming cost V 1 base and J 6 bases, with 10 bases left between them. The germline gives CDR1 LNHNV, CDR2 YYDKDF (reference sequence).

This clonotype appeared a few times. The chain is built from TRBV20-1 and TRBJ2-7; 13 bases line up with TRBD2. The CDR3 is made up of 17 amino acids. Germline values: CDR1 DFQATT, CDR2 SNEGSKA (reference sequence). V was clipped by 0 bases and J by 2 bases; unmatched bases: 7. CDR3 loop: CSARDGTSGAPTYEQYF. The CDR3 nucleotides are TGCAGTGCTAGAGACGGGACTAGCGGGGCCCCGACCTACGAGCAGTACTTC.

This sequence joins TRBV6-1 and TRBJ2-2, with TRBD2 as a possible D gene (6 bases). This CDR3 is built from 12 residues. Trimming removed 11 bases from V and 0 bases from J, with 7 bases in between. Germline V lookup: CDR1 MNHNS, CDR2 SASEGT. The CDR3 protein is CAASANTGELFF. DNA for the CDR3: TGTGCCGCTAGCGCGAACACCGGGGAGCTGTTTTTT.

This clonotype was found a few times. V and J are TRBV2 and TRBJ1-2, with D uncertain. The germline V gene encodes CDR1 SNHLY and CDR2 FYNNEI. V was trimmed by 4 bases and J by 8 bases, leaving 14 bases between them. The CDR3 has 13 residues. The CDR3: CASSGGPLGGYTF. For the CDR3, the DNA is TGTGCCAGCAGTGGAGGACCCCTCGGCGGCTACACCTTC. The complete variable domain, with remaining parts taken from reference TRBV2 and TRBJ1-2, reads EPEVTQTPSHQVTQMGQEVILRCVPISNHLYFYWYRQILGQKVEFLVSFYNNEISEKSEIFDDQFSVERPDGSNFTLKIRSTKLEDSAMYFCASSGGPLGGYTFGSGTRLTVV.

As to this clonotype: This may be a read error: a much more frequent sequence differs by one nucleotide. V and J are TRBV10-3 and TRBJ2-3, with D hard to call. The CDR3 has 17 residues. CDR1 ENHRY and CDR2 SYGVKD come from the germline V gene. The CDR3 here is CAISESKWEMGTDTRYF. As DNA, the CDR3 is TGTGCCATCAGTGAGTCGAAATGGGAAATGGGTACAGATACGCGGTATTTT.

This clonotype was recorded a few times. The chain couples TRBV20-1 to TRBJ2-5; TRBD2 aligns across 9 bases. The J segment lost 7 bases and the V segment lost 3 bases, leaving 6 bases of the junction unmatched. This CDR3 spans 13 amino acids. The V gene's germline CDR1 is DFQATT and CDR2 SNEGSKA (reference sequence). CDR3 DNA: TGCAGTGCTAGGGGGACTAGCTTAGGGACCCAGTACTTC. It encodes CSARGTSLGTQYF.

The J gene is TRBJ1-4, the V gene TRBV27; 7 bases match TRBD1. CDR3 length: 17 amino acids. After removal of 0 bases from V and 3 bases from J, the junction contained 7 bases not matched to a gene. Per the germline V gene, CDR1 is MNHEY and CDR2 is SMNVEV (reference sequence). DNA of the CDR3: TGTGCCAGCAGTTTATCGCCTTCCGGGACAGCTAATGAAAAACTGTTTTTT. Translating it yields CASSLSPSGTANEKLFF.

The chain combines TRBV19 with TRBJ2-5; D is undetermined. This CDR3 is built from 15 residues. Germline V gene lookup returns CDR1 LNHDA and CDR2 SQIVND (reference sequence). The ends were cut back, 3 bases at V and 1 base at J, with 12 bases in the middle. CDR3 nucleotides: TGTGCCAGTAGTATCCAAGTGGGCAGCCAAGAGACCCAGTACTTC. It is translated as CASSIQVGSQETQYF.